Listed below are T cell receptor beta chains from one sample, sequenced in a study of blood T cell repertoires in COVID-19. Generated by immunoSEQ multiplex PCR, the TCRdb table keeps only in-frame clones and is missing some. This table holds roughly 59,000 clones, 70% to 80% found once. The sequencing sample was made of peripheral blood. Receptor source: an elderly man with acute or convalescent COVID-19. Each CDR3 is given with its conserved first and last residue. Each record gives: J gene, D gene, clone size, V gene, CDR3 protein, CDR3 DNA. D genes are given only for firm matches. The size of a clone is reported for some rows only, either as once, few or many, or as a class for expanded clones.

>TRBJ1-1|TRBD1|NA|TRBV14
CASSQNRGLGTEAFF
TGTGCCAGCAGCCAGAACAGGGGGCTGGGCACTGAAGCTTTCTTT
>TRBJ2-1|TRBD2|once|TRBV6-5
CASSPTSGRGNEQFF
TGTGCCAGCAGTCCGACTAGCGGGAGAGGGAATGAGCAGTTCTTC
>TRBJ1-3|TRBD1|NA|TRBV7-9
CASSSGGGNTIYF
TGTGCCAGCAGCTCAGGGGGCGGAAACACCATATATTTT
>TRBJ1-1|NA|NA|TRBV5-4
CASSLAGYMNTEAFF
TGTGCCAGCAGCTTGGCGGGGTACATGAACACTGAAGCTTTCTTT
>TRBJ2-7|NA|NA|TRBV7-7
CASSLDPGVEQYF
TGTGCCAGCAGCTTAGACCCAGGGGTCGAGCAGTACTTC
>TRBJ2-1|TRBD2|NA|TRBV25-1
CASNRGVYNEQFF
TGTGCCAGCAACCGGGGGGTATACAATGAGCAGTTCTTC
>TRBJ1-3|TRBD1|once|TRBV28
CASTPAGGPKAGNTIYF
TGTGCCAGCACCCCCGCAGGGGGCCCTAAGGCTGGAAACACCATATATTTT
>TRBJ2-5|TRBD1|NA|TRBV11-2
CASSLGQGLRETQYF
TGTGCCAGCAGCTTAGGACAGGGTCTCCGAGAGACCCAGTACTTC
>TRBJ2-5|TRBD1|NA|TRBV6-5
CASNSGQSMGETQYF
TGTGCCAGCAACTCGGGACAGTCTATGGGCGAGACCCAGTACTTC
>TRBJ2-7|TRBD2|once|TRBV30
CAWGEGYEQYF
TGTGCCTGGGGGGAGGGTTACGAGCAGTACTTC
>TRBJ2-3|TRBD2|NA|TRBV15
CATSPLGAGGTDTQYF
TGTGCCACCAGCCCGCTAGGAGCGGGGGGCACAGATACGCAGTATTTT
>TRBJ1-5|NA|once|TRBV7-9
CASSLGAENQPQHF
TGTGCCAGCAGCTTAGGGGCAGAGAATCAGCCCCAGCATTTT
>TRBJ2-3|NA|NA|TRBV5-1
CASFLGRASTDTQYF
TGCGCCAGCTTCTTAGGCAGGGCTAGCACAGATACGCAGTATTTT
>TRBJ2-3|TRBD2|NA|TRBV3-1/TRBV3-2
CASSPSRGGTDTQYF
TGTGCCAGCAGCCCTTCTCGGGGGGGCACAGATACGCAGTATTTT
>TRBJ2-3|NA|once|TRBV5-1
CASSGTGTDTQYF
TGCGCCAGCAGCGGGACTGGCACAGATACGCAGTATTTT
>TRBJ1-5|TRBD1|NA|TRBV5-1
CASSLAGQGNQPQHF
TGCGCCAGCAGCTTGGCAGGACAGGGAAATCAGCCCCAGCATTTT
>TRBJ2-5|TRBD2|NA|TRBV29-1
CSAGGGGQETQYF
TGCAGCGCCGGGGGGGGAGGCCAAGAGACCCAGTACTTC
>TRBJ1-2|NA|many|TRBV10-2
CASTPRRGDGYGYTF
TGCGCCAGCACCCCAAGACGGGGGGATGGCTATGGCTACACCTTC
>TRBJ1-2|TRBD1|few|TRBV7-9
CASSQWDRTNYGYTF
TGTGCCAGCAGCCAATGGGACAGGACTAACTATGGCTACACCTTC
>TRBJ1-1|TRBD1|NA|TRBV27
CASSFTGAAEAFF
TGTGCCAGCAGTTTTACAGGGGCCGCAGAAGCTTTCTTT
>TRBJ1-2|TRBD1|NA|TRBV2
CASSSGQGTYGYTF
TGTGCCAGCAGTTCGGGACAGGGAACCTATGGCTACACCTTC
>TRBJ2-2|TRBD2|NA|TRBV5-4
CASSPGTSGGATGELFF
TGTGCCAGCAGCCCGGGGACTAGCGGGGGGGCCACCGGGGAGCTGTTTTTT
>TRBJ2-7|NA|NA|TRBV5-4
CASSLGGGPYEQYF
TGTGCCAGCAGCTTGGGAGGCGGCCCCTACGAGCAGTACTTC
>TRBJ2-3|TRBD1|NA|TRBV19
CASSIGQGVDTQYF
TGTGCCAGTAGTATCGGACAGGGAGTAGATACGCAGTATTTT
>TRBJ1-4|NA|once|TRBV7-2
CASSFPGRDPNEKLFF
TGTGCCAGCAGCTTCCCAGGGCGAGATCCTAATGAAAAACTGTTTTTT
>TRBJ2-1|TRBD2|NA|TRBV5-5
CASSLFLAGANLYNEQFF
TGTGCCAGCAGCTTGTTTCTAGCGGGGGCCAACCTATACAATGAGCAGTTCTTC
>TRBJ2-7|TRBD2|NA|TRBV6-4
CASSTEAGGIYEQYF
TGTGCCAGCAGTACAGAAGCGGGAGGTATCTACGAGCAGTACTTC
>TRBJ2-7|NA|NA|TRBV5-1
CASSSGTYEQYF
TGCGCCAGCAGTTCAGGGACCTACGAGCAGTACTTC
>TRBJ2-1|NA|NA|TRBV23-1
CASSQYLGFTYNEQFF
TGCGCCAGCAGTCAATACCTCGGGTTTACCTACAATGAGCAGTTCTTC
>TRBJ2-1|TRBD2|few|TRBV6-5
CASRGLARNNEQFF
TGTGCCAGCAGAGGACTAGCGAGGAACAATGAGCAGTTCTTC
>TRBJ2-7|TRBD2|NA|TRBV5-1
CASSLTLAGGSYEQYF
TGCGCCAGCAGCCTCACTCTAGCGGGGGGCTCCTACGAGCAGTACTTC
>TRBJ1-5|TRBD1|NA|TRBV2
CASSAGQNNQPQHF
TGTGCCAGCAGCGCGGGACAGAACAATCAGCCCCAGCATTTT
>TRBJ2-3|NA|NA|TRBV27
CASSRGGQGTDTQYF
TGTGCCAGCAGCCGGGGGGGACAGGGAACAGATACGCAGTATTTT
>TRBJ2-7|TRBD2|NA|TRBV18
CASSAQPSGTFYEQYF
TGTGCCAGCTCAGCCCAACCTAGCGGGACATTCTACGAGCAGTACTTC
>TRBJ1-1|NA|NA|TRBV11-3
CASTPIPGVGAEAFF
TGTGCCAGCACCCCCATCCCAGGGGTTGGCGCTGAAGCTTTCTTT
>TRBJ2-6|NA|NA|TRBV6-5
CASRAVSGANVLTF
TGTGCCAGCAGGGCGGTCTCTGGGGCCAACGTCCTGACTTTC
>TRBJ2-3|TRBD2|NA|TRBV7-2
CASSSPAGGRATVDTQYF
TGTGCCAGCAGCTCCCCGGCGGGCGGGAGGGCAACGGTAGATACGCAGTATTTT
>TRBJ2-3|NA|NA|TRBV6-5
CASTSRRGRADTQYF
TGTGCCAGCACCTCTAGGAGGGGGCGCGCAGATACGCAGTATTTT
>TRBJ2-5|TRBD1|NA|TRBV29-1
CSVPTGGRETQYF
TGCAGCGTTCCGACAGGGGGCCGGGAGACCCAGTACTTC
>TRBJ1-2|TRBD1|NA|TRBV5-1
CASSLERDSKVGYGYTF
TGCGCCAGCAGCTTGGAACGGGACAGTAAAGTAGGCTATGGCTACACCTTC
>TRBJ1-4|TRBD1|NA|TRBV30
CAWSVRRGKQGDEKLFF
TGTGCCTGGAGTGTACGGCGGGGCAAACAGGGGGATGAAAAACTGTTTTTT
>TRBJ1-1|TRBD1|once|TRBV10-3
CAISIDRASTEAFF
TGTGCCATCAGTATCGACAGGGCAAGCACTGAAGCTTTCTTT
>TRBJ2-3|TRBD1|NA|TRBV11-3
CASSSTGTGGTDTQYF
TGTGCCAGCAGCTCCACCGGGACAGGGGGGACAGATACGCAGTATTTT
>TRBJ1-2|TRBD1|NA|TRBV30
CAWSSTGRYGYTF
TGTGCCTGGAGCTCGACAGGGAGGTATGGCTACACCTTC
>TRBJ2-2|NA|NA|TRBV19
CASSIVTGAANTGELFF
TGTGCCAGTAGTATAGTTACAGGTGCCGCGAACACCGGGGAGCTGTTTTTT
>TRBJ2-1|TRBD2|once|TRBV5-4
CASSFSTSGRVGEQFF
TGTGCCAGCAGCTTCTCCACTAGCGGGAGGGTGGGTGAGCAGTTCTTC